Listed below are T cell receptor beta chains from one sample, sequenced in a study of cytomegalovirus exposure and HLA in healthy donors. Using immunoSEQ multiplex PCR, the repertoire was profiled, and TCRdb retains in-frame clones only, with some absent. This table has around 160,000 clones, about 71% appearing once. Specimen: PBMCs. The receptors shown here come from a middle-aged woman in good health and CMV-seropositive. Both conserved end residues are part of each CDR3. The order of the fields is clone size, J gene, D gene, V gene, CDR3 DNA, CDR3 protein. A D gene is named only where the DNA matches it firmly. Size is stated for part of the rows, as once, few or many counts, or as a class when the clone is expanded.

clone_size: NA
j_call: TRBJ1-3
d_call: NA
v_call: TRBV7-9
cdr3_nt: TGTGCCAGCAGCTTAGGTAACTCTGGAAACACCATATATTTT
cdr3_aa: CASSLGNSGNTIYF

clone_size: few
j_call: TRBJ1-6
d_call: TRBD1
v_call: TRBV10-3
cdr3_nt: TGTGCCATCAGCCAAGGACAGGCTGGCTATAATTCACCCCTCCACTTT
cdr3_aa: CAISQGQAGYNSPLHF

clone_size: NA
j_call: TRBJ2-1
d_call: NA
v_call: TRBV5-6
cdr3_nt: TGTGCCAGCAGCCCCTTGACGGGAGCGGCCTACAATGAGCAGTTCTTC
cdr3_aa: CASSPLTGAAYNEQFF

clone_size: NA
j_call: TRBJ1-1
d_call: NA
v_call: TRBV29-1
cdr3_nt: TGCAGCGTTGAGAAGGGGCTCAACACTGAAGCTTTCTTT
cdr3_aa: CSVEKGLNTEAFF

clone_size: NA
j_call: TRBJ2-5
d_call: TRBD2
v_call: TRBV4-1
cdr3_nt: TGCGCCAGCAGCCAAGGGGCGGGGGGATTCCAAGAGACCCAGTACTTC
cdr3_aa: CASSQGAGGFQETQYF

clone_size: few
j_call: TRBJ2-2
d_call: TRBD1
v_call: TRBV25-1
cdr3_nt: TGTGCCAGCGGGGGACAGGGAGCCGGGGAGCTGTTTTTT
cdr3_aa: CASGGQGAGELFF

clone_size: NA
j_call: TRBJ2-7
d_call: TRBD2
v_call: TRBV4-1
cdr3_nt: TGCGCCAGCAGCCGGTCGGTTAGCGGGAGTGGCTACGAGCAGTACTTC
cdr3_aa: CASSRSVSGSGYEQYF

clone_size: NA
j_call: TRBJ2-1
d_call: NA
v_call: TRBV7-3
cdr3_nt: TGTGCCAGCAGCCCCCAACCCGCGCACGATGAGCAGTTCTTC
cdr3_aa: CASSPQPAHDEQFF

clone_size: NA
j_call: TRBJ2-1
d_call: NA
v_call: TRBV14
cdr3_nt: TGTGCCAGCAGCCAAGGCCGACAGACCTCCTACAATGAGCAGTTCTTC
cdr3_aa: CASSQGRQTSYNEQFF

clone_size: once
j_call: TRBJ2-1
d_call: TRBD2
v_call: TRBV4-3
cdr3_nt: TGCGCCAGCAGCCAAGGGACTAGCGTAGGCAATGAGCAGTTCTTC
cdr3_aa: CASSQGTSVGNEQFF

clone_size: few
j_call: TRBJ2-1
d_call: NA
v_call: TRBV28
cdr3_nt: TGTGCCAGCAGTTCTCAGGGAGGATACAATGAGCAGTTCTTC
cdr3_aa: CASSSQGGYNEQFF

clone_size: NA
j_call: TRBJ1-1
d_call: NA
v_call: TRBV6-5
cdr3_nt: TGTGCCAGCAGTTACTCGGGGGGTTACACTGAAGCTTTCTTT
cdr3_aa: CASSYSGGYTEAFF

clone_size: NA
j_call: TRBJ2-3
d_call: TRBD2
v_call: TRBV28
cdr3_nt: TGTGCCAGCAGTTTGGCCTTTGGACTAGCGGGGCCTATTGGTACGCAGTATTTT
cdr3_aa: CASSLAFGLAGPIGTQYF

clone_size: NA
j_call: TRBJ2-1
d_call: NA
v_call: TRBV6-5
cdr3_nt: TGTGCCAGCAGGGAGGCTCATGAGCAGTTCTTC
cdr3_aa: CASREAHEQFF

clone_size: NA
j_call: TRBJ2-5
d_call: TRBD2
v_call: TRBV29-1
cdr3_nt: TGCAGCGTCGAGGGCGGGAGCGGGGAGACCCAGTACTTC
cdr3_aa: CSVEGGSGETQYF